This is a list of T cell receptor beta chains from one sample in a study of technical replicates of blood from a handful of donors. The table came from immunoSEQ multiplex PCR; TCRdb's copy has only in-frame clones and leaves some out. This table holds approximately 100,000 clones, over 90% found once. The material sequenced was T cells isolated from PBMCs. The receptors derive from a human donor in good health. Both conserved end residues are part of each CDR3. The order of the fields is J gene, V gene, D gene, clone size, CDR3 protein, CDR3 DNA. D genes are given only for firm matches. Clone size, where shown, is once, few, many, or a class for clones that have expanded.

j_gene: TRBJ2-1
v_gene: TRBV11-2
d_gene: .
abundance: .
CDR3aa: CASSLGRARSYNEQFF
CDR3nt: TGTGCCAGCAGCTTAGGGAGGGCTCGTTCCTACAATGAGCAGTTCTTC

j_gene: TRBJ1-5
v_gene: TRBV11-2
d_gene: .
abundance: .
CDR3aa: CASSLGAGHSNQPQHF
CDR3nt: TGTGCCAGCAGCTTAGGGGCAGGGCATAGCAATCAGCCCCAGCATTTT

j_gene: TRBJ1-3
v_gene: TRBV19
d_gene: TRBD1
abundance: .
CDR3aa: CASKIGQDSGNTIYF
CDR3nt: TGTGCCAGTAAAATCGGACAGGACTCTGGAAACACCATATATTTT

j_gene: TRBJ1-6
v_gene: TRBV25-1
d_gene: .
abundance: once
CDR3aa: CASITGTPFPHYNSPLHF
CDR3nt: TGTGCCAGCATTACCGGGACACCCTTCCCCCACTATAATTCACCCCTCCACTTT

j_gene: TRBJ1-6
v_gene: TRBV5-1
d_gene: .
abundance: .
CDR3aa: CASSLVGDSYNSPLHF
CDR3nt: TGCGCCAGCAGCTTGGTCGGGGACTCCTATAATTCACCCCTCCACTTT

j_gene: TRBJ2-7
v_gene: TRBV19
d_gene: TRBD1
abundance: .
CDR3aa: CASSIRPGTGPYEQYF
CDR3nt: TGTGCCAGTAGTATCCGACCCGGGACAGGGCCCTACGAGCAGTACTTC

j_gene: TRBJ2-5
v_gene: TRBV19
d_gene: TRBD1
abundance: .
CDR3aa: CASSTRDRQETQYF
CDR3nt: TGTGCCAGTAGTACTCGGGACAGGCAAGAGACCCAGTACTTC

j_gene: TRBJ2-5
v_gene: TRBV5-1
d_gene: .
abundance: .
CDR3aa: CASSLMTGEEETQYF
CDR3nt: TGCGCCAGCAGCTTGATGACAGGAGAAGAAGAGACCCAGTACTTC

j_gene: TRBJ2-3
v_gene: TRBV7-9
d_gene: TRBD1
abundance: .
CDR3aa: CASSRGQGITDTQYF
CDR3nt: TGTGCCAGCAGCCGCGGACAGGGGATTACAGATACGCAGTATTTT

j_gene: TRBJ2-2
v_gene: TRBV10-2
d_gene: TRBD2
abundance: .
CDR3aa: CASSELAGSSTGELFF
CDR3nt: TGCGCCAGCAGTGAACTAGCGGGGTCAAGCACCGGGGAGCTGTTTTTT

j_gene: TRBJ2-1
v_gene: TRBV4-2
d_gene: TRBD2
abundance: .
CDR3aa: CASSHSRGLAGVGDNEQFF
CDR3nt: TGTGCCAGCAGCCATAGCCGCGGACTAGCGGGAGTGGGGGACAATGAGCAGTTCTTC

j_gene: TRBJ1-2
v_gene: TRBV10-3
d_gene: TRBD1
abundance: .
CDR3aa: CAISGDSQIYGYTF
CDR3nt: TGTGCCATCAGTGGGGACAGTCAAATCTATGGCTACACCTTC

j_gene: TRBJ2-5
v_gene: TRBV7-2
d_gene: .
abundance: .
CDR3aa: CASSGHKDLWETQYF
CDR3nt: TGTGCCAGCAGCGGACACAAAGACTTGTGGGAGACCCAGTACTTC

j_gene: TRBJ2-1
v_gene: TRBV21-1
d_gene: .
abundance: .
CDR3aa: CASTLSGRGRNEQFF
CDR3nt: TGTGCCAGCACCCTTAGCGGGAGGGGTAGAAATGAGCAGTTCTTC

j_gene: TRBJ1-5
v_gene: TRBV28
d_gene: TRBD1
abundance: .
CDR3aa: CASSPSEGAHQPQHF
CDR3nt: TGTGCCAGCAGTCCCTCGGAGGGGGCACATCAGCCCCAGCATTTT

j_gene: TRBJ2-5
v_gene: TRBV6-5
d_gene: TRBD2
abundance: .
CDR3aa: CASSYSTSGRETQYF
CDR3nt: TGTGCCAGCAGTTACTCAACTAGCGGGAGAGAGACCCAGTACTTC

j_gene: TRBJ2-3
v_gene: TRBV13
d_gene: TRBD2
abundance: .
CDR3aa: CASSLGAGGGADTQYF
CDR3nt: TGTGCCAGCAGCTTAGGAGCGGGAGGGGGCGCAGATACGCAGTATTTT

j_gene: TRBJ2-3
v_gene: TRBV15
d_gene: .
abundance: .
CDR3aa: CATSRAGLTDTQYF
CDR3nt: TGTGCCACCAGCAGAGCGGGTCTCACAGATACGCAGTATTTT

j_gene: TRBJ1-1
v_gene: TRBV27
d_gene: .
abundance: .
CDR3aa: CASSFGTFRGDTEAFF
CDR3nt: TGTGCCAGCAGTTTCGGCACCTTTAGGGGCGACACTGAAGCTTTCTTT

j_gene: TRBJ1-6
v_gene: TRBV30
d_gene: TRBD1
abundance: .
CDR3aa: CAWITDRGLNAIYNSPLHF
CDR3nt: TGTGCCTGGATTACGGACAGGGGGCTCAATGCAATCTATAATTCACCCCTCCACTTT

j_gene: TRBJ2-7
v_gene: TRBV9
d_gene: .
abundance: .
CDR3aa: CASSVSGNSKVEQYF
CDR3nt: TGTGCCAGCAGCGTCTCGGGGAACTCGAAAGTCGAGCAGTACTTC

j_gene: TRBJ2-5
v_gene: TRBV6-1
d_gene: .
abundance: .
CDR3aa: CASSEARVVETQYF
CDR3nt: TGTGCCAGCAGTGAAGCCCGAGTTGTCGAGACCCAGTACTTC

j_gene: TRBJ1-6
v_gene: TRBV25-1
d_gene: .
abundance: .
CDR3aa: CASRVIDRDNSPLHF
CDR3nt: TGTGCCAGCAGGGTAATCGACAGAGATAATTCACCCCTCCACTTT

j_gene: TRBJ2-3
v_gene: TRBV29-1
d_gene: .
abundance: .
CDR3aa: CSVNRDLSTDTQYF
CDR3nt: TGCAGCGTTAACCGGGACTTGAGCACAGATACGCAGTATTTT

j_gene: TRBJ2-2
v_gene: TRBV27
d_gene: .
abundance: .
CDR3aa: CASSLRQAGLSGNTGELFF
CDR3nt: TGTGCCAGCAGTCTCAGGCAAGCAGGGTTGTCGGGGAACACCGGGGAGCTGTTTTTT

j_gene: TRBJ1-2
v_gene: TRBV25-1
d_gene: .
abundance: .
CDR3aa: CASSVSVNYGYTF
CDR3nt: TGTGCCAGCAGTGTGTCGGTGAACTATGGCTACACCTTC

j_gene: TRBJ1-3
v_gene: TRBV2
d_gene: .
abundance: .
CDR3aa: CASLTSLNRAPGNTIYF
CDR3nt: TGTGCCAGTCTAACCTCCCTCAACAGGGCCCCTGGAAACACCATATATTTT

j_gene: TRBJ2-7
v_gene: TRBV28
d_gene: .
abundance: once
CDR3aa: CASSPAGVPYEQYF
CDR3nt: TGTGCCAGCAGCCCAGCAGGGGTCCCCTACGAGCAGTACTTC

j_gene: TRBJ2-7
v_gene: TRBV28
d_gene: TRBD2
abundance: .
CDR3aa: CASSSRLAGTYEQYF
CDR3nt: TGTGCCAGCAGTTCGCGACTAGCGGGGACCTACGAGCAGTACTTC

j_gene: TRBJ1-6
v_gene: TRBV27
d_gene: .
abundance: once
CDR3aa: CASTTLRGLPISSYNSPLHF
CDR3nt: TGTGCCAGCACTACCCTTAGGGGCCTACCGATTAGCTCCTATAATTCACCCCTCCACTTT

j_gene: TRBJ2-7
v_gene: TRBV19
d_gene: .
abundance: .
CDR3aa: CASSIAGRTYEQYF
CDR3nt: TGTGCCAGTAGTATAGCGGGGAGAACCTACGAGCAGTACTTC

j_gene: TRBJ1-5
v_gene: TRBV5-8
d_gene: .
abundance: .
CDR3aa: CASSLYRNQPQHF
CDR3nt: TGTGCCAGCAGCCTATACAGGAATCAGCCCCAGCATTTT

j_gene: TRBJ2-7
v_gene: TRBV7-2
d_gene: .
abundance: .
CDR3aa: CASSTSPAASYEQYF
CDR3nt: TGTGCCAGCAGCACTAGCCCGGCAGCTTCCTACGAGCAGTACTTC

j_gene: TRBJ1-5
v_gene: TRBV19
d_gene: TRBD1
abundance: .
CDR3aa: CASSIVGQANQPQHF
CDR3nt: TGTGCCAGTAGTATAGTGGGACAGGCCAATCAGCCCCAGCATTTT

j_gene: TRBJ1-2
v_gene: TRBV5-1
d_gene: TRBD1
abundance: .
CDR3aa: CASSWGQASYGYTF
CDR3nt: TGCGCCAGCAGCTGGGGACAGGCCTCGTATGGCTACACCTTC

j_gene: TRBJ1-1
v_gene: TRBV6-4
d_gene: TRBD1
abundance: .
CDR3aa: CASSDSGAGTGIRTEAFF
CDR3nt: TGTGCCAGCAGTGACTCGGGGGCCGGGACAGGGATTCGTACTGAAGCTTTCTTT

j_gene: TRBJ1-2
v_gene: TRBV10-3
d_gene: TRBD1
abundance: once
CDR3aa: CAISFGQGDGYTF
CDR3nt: TGTGCCATCAGTTTTGGACAGGGGGATGGCTACACCTTC

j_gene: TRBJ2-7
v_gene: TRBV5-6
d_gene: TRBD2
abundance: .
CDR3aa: CASSYPAGGPDEQYF
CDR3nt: TGTGCCAGCAGCTACCCGGCGGGAGGGCCCGACGAGCAGTACTTC

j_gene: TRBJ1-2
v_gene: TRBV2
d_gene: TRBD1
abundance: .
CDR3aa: CASNRGVLDGYTF
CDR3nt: TGTGCCAGCAACAGGGGAGTGCTGGATGGCTACACCTTC

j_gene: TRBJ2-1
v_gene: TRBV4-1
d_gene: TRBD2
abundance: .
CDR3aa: CASSQYQRETGYNEQFF
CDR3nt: TGCGCCAGCAGCCAGTACCAGCGGGAGACTGGGTACAATGAGCAGTTCTTC

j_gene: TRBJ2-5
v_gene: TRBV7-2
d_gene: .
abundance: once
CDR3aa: CASSLPSGTKTQYF
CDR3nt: TGTGCCAGCAGCTTACCCAGCGGGACAAAGACCCAGTACTTC

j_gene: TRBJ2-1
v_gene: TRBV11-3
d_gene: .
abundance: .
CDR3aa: CASSLDGSNSYNEQFF
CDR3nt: TGTGCCAGCAGCTTAGATGGGAGTAACTCCTACAATGAGCAGTTCTTC

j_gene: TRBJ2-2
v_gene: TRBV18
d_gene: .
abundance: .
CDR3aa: CASSLRDSNTGELFF
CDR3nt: TGTGCCAGCTCACTCCGGGACTCAAACACCGGGGAGCTGTTTTTT

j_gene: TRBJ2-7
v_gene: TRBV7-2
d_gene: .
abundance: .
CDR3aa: CASSSLGGSYEQYF
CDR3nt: TGTGCCAGCAGCTCCCTGGGGGGATCCTACGAGCAGTACTTC

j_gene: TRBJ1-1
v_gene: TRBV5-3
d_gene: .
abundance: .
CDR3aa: CARRADDSQPMNTEAFF
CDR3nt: TGTGCCAGAAGAGCGGATGATTCACAGCCCATGAACACTGAAGCTTTCTTT

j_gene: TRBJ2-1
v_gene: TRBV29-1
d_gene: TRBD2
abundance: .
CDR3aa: CSVEGVVLAGGVHYDGLNEQFF
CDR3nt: TGCAGCGTTGAAGGGGTTGTACTAGCGGGGGGTGTGCATTACGATGGGCTCAATGAGCAGTTCTTC

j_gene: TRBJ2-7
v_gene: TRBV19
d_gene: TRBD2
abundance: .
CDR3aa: CASSPTTSGGYEQYF
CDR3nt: TGTGCCAGTAGTCCAACTACTAGCGGGGGCTACGAGCAGTACTTC

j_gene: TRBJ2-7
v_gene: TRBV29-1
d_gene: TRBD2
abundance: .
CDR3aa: CSVFTSANSCEQYF
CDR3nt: TGCAGCGTTTTTACTAGCGCTAACTCCTGCGAGCAGTACTTC

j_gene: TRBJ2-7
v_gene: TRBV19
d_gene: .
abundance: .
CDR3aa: CASSKGQGTSYEQYF
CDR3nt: TGTGCCAGTAGTAAGGGGCAGGGGACCTCCTACGAGCAGTACTTC

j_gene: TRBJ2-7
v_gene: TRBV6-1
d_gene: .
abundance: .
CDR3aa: CASSEPVGGPNEQYF
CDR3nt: TGTGCCAGCAGTGAACCGGTGGGGGGGCCCAACGAGCAGTACTTC